Presented here are 21 T cell receptor beta chains from one specimen sequenced in a study of T cell responses to AZD1222 COVID-19 vaccine (dated by TCRdb to 2020 to 2022). The library was made by the immunoSEQ multiplex PCR assay. The immuneACCESS repertoire file appears here via TCRdb, limited to in-frame rearrangements. These files lack a portion of the clones; in checked studies, under half of the deficit traces to unresolved V genes, and the cause of the others is not known. This sample gives 150,000 to 200,000 clones in total; around 92% of them show up just once. Roughly 9.2% of the sample is in the top ten clones. Reading the label with the study, this specimen's time point is: baseline before first vaccination. The sample in question was peripheral blood, obtained on day 0 of AZD1222 vaccination. The receptors were gathered from an adult in good health.

The rearrangement joins TRBV2 to TRBJ2-7; D is ambiguous. Germline loops: CDR1 SNHLY, CDR2 FYNNEI. This CDR3 has 13 residues. Trimming removed 5 bases at V and 5 bases at J, with 13 bases between. CDR3: CASSFGRPDEQYF. CDR3 in DNA: TGTGCCAGCAGTTTTGGCAGGCCCGACGAGCAGTACTTC. The whole variable domain, remainder taken from reference TRBV2 and TRBJ2-7, is EPEVTQTPSHQVTQMGQEVILRCVPISNHLYFYWYRQILGQKVEFLVSFYNNEISEKSEIFDDQFSVERPDGSNFTLKIRSTKLEDSAMYFCASSFGRPDEQYFGPGTRLTVT.

The chain joins TRBV7-9 to TRBJ1-5; D gene unclear. The germline V gene encodes CDR1 SEHNR and CDR2 FQNEAQ (reference sequence). With 1 base removed from V and 2 bases from J, the gap between germline ends came to 12 bases. The CDR3 loop spans 16 amino acids. The CDR3 DNA follows: TGTGCCAGCAGCTTAGGGGGAGGTGCTGGCAATCAGCCCCAGCATTTT. Amino acids: CASSLGGGAGNQPQHF.

The chain has TRBV29-1 and TRBJ1-2; unclear D gene. Germline CDR1 SQVTM, CDR2 ANQGSEA. The length of the CDR3 is 13 residues. V was cut by 3 bases and J by 4 bases, with 12 bases left in between. In DNA form, the CDR3 reads TGCAGCGTTGAGCAATCGGGGTTCTATGGCTACACCTTC. This codes for CSVEQSGFYGYTF.

The V call is TRBV27, the J call TRBJ2-1; D is uncertain. Germline CDR1 is MNHEY and CDR2 is SMNVEV (reference sequence). Trimming removed 5 bases at V and 2 bases at J, with 13 bases between. The CDR3 is 15 amino acids. The CDR3: CASSLNGPPYNEQFF. The CDR3 nucleotides are TGTGCCAGCAGTCTCAACGGGCCCCCCTACAATGAGCAGTTCTTC.

The chain recombines TRBV19 with TRBJ1-2, with 7 bases aligning to TRBD1. V lost 8 bases to trimming and J lost 0 bases; unmatched junction nucleotides: 6. This CDR3 has 14 amino acids. CDR1 is LNHDA, CDR2 SQIVND, per germline (reference sequence). CDR3 amino acids: CASYGQAPNYGYTF. In DNA form, the CDR3 reads TGTGCCAGTTATGGACAGGCGCCTAACTATGGCTACACCTTC.

The gene calls are TRBV5-6 and TRBJ2-7, with 9 positions matching TRBD1. CDR1 is SGHDT, CDR2 YYEEEE, per germline. V dropped 3 bases and J dropped 3; count of bases not matched to a gene: 4. This CDR3 comprises 14 residues. The CDR3 DNA follows: TGTGCCAGCAGCTGGGACAGGGCCCGCTACGAGCAGTACTTC. Protein: CASSWDRARYEQYF.

This chain uses TRBV11-3 with TRBJ2-1, with 8 bases aligning to TRBD1. Germline V gene data show CDR1 as SGHNT and CDR2 as YENEEA. CDR3 length: 14 residues. With 2 bases clipped from V and 5 bases from J, the junction kept 2 bases outside the gene matches. The DNA of the CDR3 is TGTGCCAGCAGCTTACACAGGGGGGACAATGAGCAGTTCTTC. As protein: CASSLHRGDNEQFF.

This clone was seen once. The chain carries TRBV5-1 and TRBJ2-1; a weak D match, TRBD2 (5 bases). The CDR3 contains 14 residues. Trimming took off 0 bases at V and 3 bases at J, with 7 bases between the two ends. Germline lookup yields CDR1 SGHRS and CDR2 YFSETQ. The CDR3 DNA follows: TGCGCCAGCAGCTTGGCCGGGAACTACAATGAGCAGTTCTTC. Translation: CASSLAGNYNEQFF.

This chain joins TRBV7-9 and TRBJ2-1; 11 nucleotides agree with TRBD2. The CDR3 totals 16 residues. V shed 5 bases and J 8 bases; nucleotides not matched to a gene: 11. The germline gives CDR1 SEHNR, CDR2 FQNEAQ (reference sequence). The CDR3 protein is CASSPTSGRWVDEQFF. CDR3 coding DNA: TGTGCCAGCAGCCCCACTAGCGGGAGATGGGTTGATGAGCAGTTCTTC.

This clone came up once. This chain joins TRBV6-7 and TRBJ1-5, with a weak D call TRBD1 (6 bases). TRBV6-7 is placed among ORFs of uncertain function. V dropped 5 bases and J dropped 3 bases, with 17 bases sitting between them. The CDR3 totals 16 residues. The DNA for the CDR3 is TGTGCCAGCAGTGTACGACGACAGGAGATCAATCAGCCCCAGCATTTT. Translation gives CASSVRRQEINQPQHF.

The rearrangement joins TRBV19 to TRBJ2-1; D may correspond to TRBD1 or TRBD2 (5 bases each). The germline gives CDR1 LNHDA, CDR2 SQIVND (reference sequence). CDR3 length equals 15 residues. V shed 3 bases and J shed 6 bases, with 15 bases lying between them. The CDR3 reads CASSIIGESANEQFF. In DNA form, the CDR3 reads TGTGCCAGTAGTATTATAGGGGAGTCGGCCAATGAGCAGTTCTTC.

The chain has TRBV7-8 and TRBJ2-7; 15 bases map to TRBD2. The CDR3 spans 20 residues. The germline V gene encodes CDR1 SGHVS and CDR2 FQNEAQ. V lost 1 base, J lost 6 bases, and 16 bases stayed unmatched. The CDR3 reads CASSLVRVPGLAGGRVEQYF. CDR3 nucleotide sequence: TGTGCCAGCAGCTTAGTTCGCGTACCGGGACTAGCGGGAGGAAGGGTCGAGCAGTACTTC.

This chain uses TRBV2 with TRBJ1-4; D is ambiguous. Germline loops: CDR1 SNHLY, CDR2 FYNNEI. The germline V and J ends were trimmed by 5 bases and 0 bases, with 10 bases remaining between them. The CDR3 contains 15 residues. The CDR3 protein is CASSRDRATNEKLFF. The CDR3 bases are TGTGCCAGCAGTAGAGACCGAGCAACTAATGAAAAACTGTTTTTT.

The chain combines TRBV28 with TRBJ1-6; 9 bases match TRBD1. The trim removed 5 bases at V and 5 bases at J, leaving 4 bases unmatched. This CDR3 spans 15 amino acids. CDR1 is MDHEN and CDR2 is SYDVKM in the germline V gene. Written as DNA, the CDR3 is TGTGCCAGCAGTCCCCGGGACAGGGATAATTCACCCCTCCACTTT. Translated: CASSPRDRDNSPLHF.

The chain joins TRBV9 to TRBJ1-6; maybe TRBD1 (5 bases). V lost 0 bases, J lost 7 bases, and 14 bases lay in between. Germline V CDR1 and CDR2: SGDLS, YYNGEE. The CDR3 has 16 residues. The CDR3 region is CASSVEAATVNSPLHF. The CDR3 bases are TGTGCCAGCAGCGTAGAAGCCGCGACAGTAAATTCACCCCTCCACTTT.

The chain employs TRBV9 and TRBJ1-2; D gene ambiguous. The V and J ends lost 0 bases and 6 bases respectively, with 12 bases between them. The CDR3 runs to 14 residues. The germline CDR1 and CDR2 sequences are SGDLS and YYNGEE. DNA for the CDR3: TGTGCCAGCAGCGTAGGTAGCAGGCTCCATGGCTACACCTTC. Translation: CASSVGSRLHGYTF.

As to this clone: This may stem from a read error, because a much larger clone lies one nucleotide away. This chain joins TRBV6-5 and TRBJ2-5; D is ambiguous. The CDR3 runs 11 residues. V was pared by 6 bases and J by 0 bases, with 2 bases between. The germline gives CDR1 MNHEY, CDR2 SVGAGI. The CDR3, as DNA: TGTGCCAGCAGCAACCAAGAGACCCAGTACTTC. It is translated as CASSNQETQYF.

The chain carries TRBV9 and TRBJ1-2; D not certain. V lost 0 bases and J 2 bases, leaving 5 bases between the germline ends. Germline-derived CDR1 and CDR2 are SGDLS and YYNGEE. The CDR3 totals 13 residues. CDR3 protein: CASSVGGNYGYTF. The CDR3 nucleotides read TGTGCCAGCAGCGTAGGAGGGAACTATGGCTACACCTTC.

J is TRBJ2-2 and V is TRBV5-4, with a tentative D call TRBD2 (5 bases). There are 14 residues in the CDR3. V was shortened by 7 bases and J by 8 bases, with 18 bases between the two germline ends. Germline-derived CDR1 and CDR2 are SGHNT and YYREEE (reference sequence). The CDR3 bases are TGTGCCAGCGGAAGGTGGGAGTTCGGGGGGGAGCTGTTTTTT. Residues: CASGRWEFGGELFF.

The chain has TRBV5-1 and TRBJ1-1; D might be TRBD1 (5 bases). This CDR3 has 14 residues. The germline gives CDR1 SGHRS, CDR2 YFSETQ. V was clipped by 5 bases and J by 4 bases, with 15 bases between them. The CDR3, as DNA: TGCGCCAGCAGAGGGGCGCGGGGGAGCACTGAAGCTTTCTTT. Translation: CASRGARGSTEAFF.

The V gene is TRBV9, the J gene TRBJ2-5; the match to TRBD1 covers 10 bases. The CDR3 is made up of 15 amino acids. CDR1 and CDR2 from the germline V gene are SGDLS and YYNGEE. Losses at the gene ends were 0 bases for V and 1 base for J; bases not matched to a gene: 0. The CDR3 sequence: CASSVGDRGQETQYF. The CDR3 DNA sequence: TGTGCCAGCAGCGTAGGGGACAGGGGCCAAGAGACCCAGTACTTC.